The rows below give T cell receptor beta chains drawn from one sample of a study of blood T cell repertoires in COVID-19. Sequencing used immunoSEQ multiplex PCR; TCRdb keeps in-frame clones, though not all of them. The data show around 200,000 clones, more than 85% seen once. Material for sequencing was peripheral blood. The receptors derive from a man aged 35-49 years with acute or convalescent COVID-19. Both conserved end residues are part of each CDR3. The D gene is left open where the match is weak. Part of the rows lack a size; the others show once, few, many or a class for expanded clones.

clone_size	v_call	j_call	d_call	cdr3_aa	cdr3_nt
.	TRBV18	TRBJ2-3	TRBD2	CASSPGTSGFRTDTQYF	TGTGCCAGCTCCCCCGGGACTAGCGGTTTTCGCACAGATACGCAGTATTTT
.	TRBV27	TRBJ1-5	.	CASSMGGAMGNQPQHF	TGTGCCAGCAGTATGGGGGGGGCGATGGGCAATCAGCCCCAGCATTTT
.	TRBV24-1	TRBJ1-5	.	CATSGQHSNQPQHF	TGTGCCACCAGCGGACAGCATAGCAATCAGCCCCAGCATTTT
.	TRBV7-9	TRBJ2-2	TRBD2	CASSLGSFGLAGDDGELFF	TGTGCCAGCAGCTTAGGAAGTTTTGGGCTAGCGGGAGATGACGGGGAGCTGTTTTTT
.	TRBV5-1	TRBJ2-1	.	CASSLEGFGMVEQFF	TGCGCCAGCAGCTTGGAGGGGTTTGGAATGGTTGAGCAGTTCTTC
.	TRBV19	TRBJ2-7	.	CASSPRGYSYEQYF	TGTGCCAGTAGTCCCCGGGGGTACTCCTACGAGCAGTACTTC
.	TRBV4-2	TRBJ1-5	TRBD1	CASSQEQGQGADNQPQHF	TGTGCCAGCAGCCAAGAACAGGGACAGGGGGCGGACAATCAGCCCCAGCATTTT
.	TRBV5-1	TRBJ1-1	TRBD1	CASSSQGDNTEAFF	TGCGCCAGCAGCTCCCAGGGGGACAACACTGAAGCTTTCTTT
.	TRBV28	TRBJ2-7	TRBD1	CASSSSGTGGHEQYF	TGTGCCAGCAGCTCATCCGGGACAGGGGGGCACGAGCAGTACTTC
.	TRBV6-5	TRBJ1-3	.	CASRESSSGNTIYF	TGTGCCAGCAGGGAGTCTTCCTCTGGAAACACCATATATTTT
.	TRBV30	TRBJ2-7	TRBD2	CAWRHLAAPYEQYF	TGTGCCTGGAGACACCTAGCGGCCCCCTACGAGCAGTACTTC
.	TRBV19	TRBJ2-3	TRBD1	CASSVYRGADTQYF	TGTGCCAGTAGTGTATACAGGGGAGCAGATACGCAGTATTTT
.	TRBV7-2	TRBJ1-4	.	CASSHLSTNEKLFF	TGTGCCAGCAGCCACTTATCAACTAATGAAAAACTGTTTTTT
.	TRBV20-1	TRBJ2-3	TRBD2	CSASSGWEGLGDTQYF	TGCAGTGCTAGTAGCGGGTGGGAGGGTTTAGGAGATACGCAGTATTTT
.	TRBV19	TRBJ2-1	TRBD2	CASSLAGASYNEQFF	TGTGCCAGTAGCCTAGCGGGAGCCTCCTACAATGAGCAGTTCTTC
.	TRBV6-5	TRBJ2-2	TRBD1	CASRRGPNTGELFF	TGTGCCAGCAGAAGGGGGCCGAACACCGGGGAGCTGTTTTTT
.	TRBV7-9	TRBJ1-3	TRBD1	CASSSGGTGNTIYF	TGTGCCAGCAGCTCAGGGGGCACTGGAAACACCATATATTTT
.	TRBV21-1	TRBJ1-1	.	CASSRGTGDTEAFF	TGTGCCAGCAGCCGAGGGACAGGGGACACTGAAGCTTTCTTT
.	TRBV7-2	TRBJ2-5	TRBD2	CASSSGGYQETQYF	TGTGCCAGCAGTTCCGGGGGGTACCAAGAGACCCAGTACTTC
.	TRBV7-6	TRBJ2-1	TRBD2	CASSLEASGTLANEQFF	TGTGCCAGCAGCTTAGAGGCTAGCGGGACTCTCGCAAATGAGCAGTTCTTC
.	TRBV4-2	TRBJ2-7	TRBD2	CASSHQRLAGGEQYF	TGTGCCAGCAGCCACCAAAGACTAGCGGGAGGCGAGCAGTACTTC
once	TRBV4-3	TRBJ2-7	TRBD2	CASSQDLPSGGPYEQYF	TGCGCCAGCAGCCAAGATCTTCCTAGCGGAGGCCCCTACGAGCAGTACTTC
.	TRBV5-1	TRBJ2-1	TRBD2	CASGAGGPHEQFF	TGCGCCAGCGGGGCGGGGGGGCCTCATGAGCAGTTCTTC
.	TRBV11-2	TRBJ1-3	TRBD1	CASNSGTGLSGNTIYF	TGTGCCAGCAACTCCGGGACAGGTCTCTCTGGAAACACCATATATTTT
.	TRBV27	TRBJ2-7	.	CASSRLGRGVGEQYF	TGTGCCAGCAGTCGCCTGGGCAGGGGAGTTGGCGAGCAGTACTTC
.	TRBV27	TRBJ2-7	TRBD1	CASSSQGTGTYEQYF	TGTGCCAGCAGTTCCCAGGGGACAGGGACCTACGAGCAGTACTTC
.	TRBV19	TRBJ1-1	.	CASSRSTGGGTEAFF	TGTGCCAGTAGTAGGTCGACAGGCGGTGGCACTGAAGCTTTCTTT
.	TRBV29-1	TRBJ1-2	TRBD1	CSVEAGGTNYGYTF	TGCAGCGTTGAAGCAGGGGGCACTAACTATGGCTACACCTTC
.	TRBV14	TRBJ2-3	.	CASSQDLGGGAGTDTQYF	TGTGCCAGCAGCCAAGATTTGGGCGGGGGCGCTGGGACAGATACGCAGTATTTT
few	TRBV10-1	TRBJ2-7	.	CASSEREEQYF	TGCGCCAGCAGTGAGCGGGAGGAGCAGTACTTC
once	TRBV28	TRBJ2-7	.	CASSQPGKGDEQYF	TGTGCCAGCAGTCAACCGGGCAAAGGGGACGAGCAGTACTTC
.	TRBV2	TRBJ1-1	TRBD1	CASSERDRGGTEAFF	TGTGCCAGCAGTGAACGGGACAGGGGAGGAACTGAAGCTTTCTTT
.	TRBV5-1	TRBJ1-4	TRBD1	CASSPGTGGGFEKLFF	TGCGCCAGCAGCCCTGGGACAGGGGGCGGTTTTGAAAAACTGTTTTTT
.	TRBV7-3	TRBJ2-2	.	CASSLTKPESPEAGELFF	TGTGCCAGCAGCTTAACCAAGCCCGAGAGTCCGGAGGCCGGGGAGCTGTTTTTT
.	TRBV5-5	TRBJ1-3	.	CASSLDRSSGNTIYF	TGTGCCAGCAGCTTGGACAGGAGCTCTGGAAACACCATATATTTT
.	TRBV7-8	TRBJ1-1	TRBD1	CASSRGGRVGTEAFF	TGTGCCAGCAGCCGAGGGGGCAGGGTGGGCACTGAAGCTTTCTTT
.	TRBV18	TRBJ1-1	TRBD1	CASSPGTVNTEAFF	TGTGCCAGCTCACCAGGGACAGTTAACACTGAAGCTTTCTTT
.	TRBV6-5	TRBJ1-1	.	CASKGRQMNTEAFF	TGTGCCAGCAAAGGTAGACAGATGAACACTGAAGCTTTCTTT
.	TRBV11-1	TRBJ2-1	TRBD2	CASSFLAGAPGNEQFF	TGTGCCAGCAGCTTTTTAGCGGGGGCCCCGGGGAATGAGCAGTTCTTC
.	TRBV9	TRBJ2-1	.	CASSVEQGSYNEQFF	TGTGCCAGCAGCGTAGAACAGGGATCCTACAATGAGCAGTTCTTC
.	TRBV7-7	TRBJ2-5	.	CASSPLGLRTETQYF	TGTGCTAGCAGCCCCCTGGGCCTACGTACGGAGACCCAGTACTTC
.	TRBV7-2	TRBJ1-2	TRBD1	CASSLVGTGQSLYGYTF	TGTGCCAGCAGCTTAGTAGGGACAGGCCAGAGCCTCTATGGCTACACCTTC
.	TRBV28	TRBJ2-5	.	CASSPPTPRETQYF	TGTGCCAGCAGTCCGCCGACTCCCCGGGAGACCCAGTACTTC
.	TRBV7-2	TRBJ2-3	.	CASSLVPGTSTDTQYF	TGTGCCAGCAGCTTAGTTCCGGGGACTAGCACAGATACGCAGTATTTT
.	TRBV6-2/TRBV6-3	TRBJ2-1	.	CASSYSSGYNEQFF	TGTGCCAGCAGTTACTCGAGCGGTTACAATGAGCAGTTCTTC
.	TRBV9	TRBJ2-1	TRBD2	CASSEAGGLLNEQFF	TGTGCCAGCAGCGAAGCGGGAGGGTTACTCAATGAGCAGTTCTTC
.	TRBV30	TRBJ1-2	TRBD1	CAWTRGLYGYTF	TGTGCCTGGACAAGGGGGCTCTATGGCTACACCTTC
.	TRBV6-5	TRBJ1-2	.	CASSAGQLGYTF	TGTGCCAGCAGCGCCGGACAGTTGGGCTACACCTTC